Listed here are 10 T cell receptor beta chains from one sample, sequenced in a study of shared clonotypes between healthy human individuals. The assay was immunoSEQ multiplex PCR, and TCRdb's table has in-frame clones only and misses some. The sample has about 1,900,000 clones; roughly 95% are singletons. CD8 cells regarded as naive lacked CD45RO, were positively chosen for CCR7, and omitted terminally differentiated effector memory CD45RA+ cells. Material for sequencing was naive CD8+ T cells sorted from blood. The receptors come from a man between 18 and 35 years old in good health.

V is TRBV27 and J is TRBJ2-2, with 7 bases that match TRBD1. Germline loops: CDR1 MNHEY, CDR2 SMNVEV (reference sequence). This CDR3 is 18 amino acids long. After removal of 0 bases from V and 1 base from J, the junction contained 8 bases not matched to a gene. The CDR3 here is CASSLSLGTAVNTGELFF. In nucleotides, the CDR3 is TGTGCCAGCAGTTTATCCCTCGGGACAGCCGTGAACACCGGGGAGCTGTTTTTT.

The rearrangement uses TRBV27 and TRBJ2-5; 7 bases are a match to TRBD1. Trimming took 4 bases from V and 2 from J; bases not matched to a gene: 10. Germline CDR1 reads MNHEY; CDR2 reads SMNVEV (reference sequence). The CDR3 is 16 residues long. Written as DNA, the CDR3 is TGTGCCAGCAGTTCAACAGGACAGGATAAACAAGAGACCCAGTACTTC. Its translation is CASSSTGQDKQETQYF.

The chain uses TRBV4-1 and TRBJ2-3; 7 bases fit TRBD1. V lost 2 bases and J lost 2; bases outside the gene matches: 10. CDR3 size: 17 residues. CDR1 is MGHRA, CDR2 YSYEKL, per germline. The CDR3 here is CASSQTPGQTYTDTQYF. In DNA form, the CDR3 reads TGCGCCAGCAGCCAAACCCCGGGACAGACATACACAGATACGCAGTATTTT.

The rearrangement links TRBV10-3 to TRBJ2-1; D unresolved. In germline, CDR1 is ENHRY, CDR2 SYGVKD. Trimming took 0 bases from V and 4 from J, leaving 19 bases between them. This CDR3 has 18 residues. Here the CDR3 DNA reads TGTGCCATCAGTGAGTCGGGTAAGGGTCCCAGCCCTTACAATGAGCAGTTCTTC. It translates to CAISESGKGPSPYNEQFF.

This chain uses TRBV2 with TRBJ2-7, with no clear D. This CDR3 spans 15 amino acids. Germline assignment: CDR1 SNHLY and CDR2 FYNNEI. Trimming removed 6 bases at V and 2 bases at J, with 17 bases between. CDR3 amino acids: CASSPGPRSAYEQYF. As DNA, the CDR3 is TGTGCCAGCAGCCCCGGCCCCCGCTCAGCCTACGAGCAGTACTTC.

In its sample, this clone was seen once. The V and J genes are TRBV2 and TRBJ2-2; D remains ambiguous. Trimming pared 9 bases from V and 1 base from J, leaving 15 bases between. There are 15 residues in the CDR3. From germline, CDR1 is SNHLY and CDR2 FYNNEI. CDR3 loop: CASYRAEQNTGELFF. CDR3 DNA sequence: TGTGCCAGTTACCGAGCAGAGCAGAACACCGGGGAGCTGTTTTTT.

V and J are TRBV29-1 and TRBJ2-3; a possible D gene is TRBD1 (6 bases). This CDR3 comprises 14 residues. Between the trimmed V and J ends, which lost 6 bases and 0 bases, there was a span of 13 bases. Germline V gives CDR1 SQVTM, CDR2 ANQGSEA. The CDR3, as DNA: TGCAGCGTCGAGACAGGAAAAAGCACAGATACGCAGTATTTT. Encoded protein: CSVETGKSTDTQYF.

The V and J genes are TRBV4-1 and TRBJ2-1; 11 bases fit TRBD2. The V gene's germline CDR1 is MGHRA and CDR2 YSYEKL. The CDR3 contains 18 residues. V was clipped by 0 bases and J by 4 bases; unmatched bases: 8. The CDR3: CASSQDSGGAPSYNEQFF. The DNA for the CDR3 is TGCGCCAGCAGCCAAGATAGCGGGGGGGCCCCCTCTTACAATGAGCAGTTCTTC.

As for this clone: This CDR3 is also generated by other DNA sequences in the sample. The CDR3 here is CASSISGSSYEQYF. CDR3 nucleotide sequence: TGTGCCAGTAGTATCTCCGGGAGCAGCTACGAGCAGTACTTC. The chain joins TRBV19 to TRBJ2-7, with a possible D match to TRBD2 (6 bases). Germline V lookup: CDR1 LNHDA, CDR2 SQIVND (reference sequence). This CDR3 is 14 amino acids long. V was clipped by 3 bases and J by 3 bases, with 12 bases between them.

The chain couples TRBV6-1 to TRBJ2-7, with a tentative D call TRBD2 (5 bases). Germline V CDR1 and CDR2: MNHNS, SASEGT. The CDR3 is 17 residues long. V lost 1 base and J lost 0, with 16 bases in between. The DNA for the CDR3 is TGTGCCAGCAGTGAAGGTTGGAGGAAGGGTGCCTCCTACGAGCAGTACTTC. This sequence encodes CASSEGWRKGASYEQYF.